This T cell receptor (beta chain) derives from a study of blood T cell repertoires in COVID-19. Study-level background: The United States, Italy and Spain supplied acute and convalescent COVID-19 samples. PBMCs, B-cell-depleted T cells, or T cells provided the cDNA or gDNA that made up the material.

This clone was seen just once. The data were produced by immunoSEQ multiplex PCR, yet TCRdb's version contains in-frame clones alone and is incomplete. The table has more than 300,000 clones, around 87% seen once. The germline CDR1 and CDR2 sequences are LNHNV and YYDKDF (reference sequence). V was pared by 1 base and J by 3 bases, with 7 bases between. CDR3 length equals 14 residues. The sample was peripheral blood. This TCR derives from a woman aged 25 to 39 with COVID-19, enrolled during active disease. This sequence joins TRBV15 and TRBJ1-5; D is unclear. The CDR3 DNA follows: TGTGCCACCAGCAGAGCGCAGGCCAATCAGCCCCAGCATTTT. It yields the protein CATSRAQANQPQHF.